The next 20 T cell receptor beta chains were all read from a single sample in a study of shared clonotypes between healthy human individuals. Assay used: immunoSEQ multiplex PCR; TCRdb lists only in-frame clones, some missing. This sample has millions of clones, with roughly 91% found just once. Terminally differentiated effector memory CD45RA+ cells were excluded by CCR7 positive selection of CD45RO-negative cells. The sequenced sample was naive CD8+ T cells from PBMCs. These receptor sequences come from a man between 18 and 35 years old in good health. Some clones in this sample may be carry-over from other donors' samples.

This clone has a single count. This chain joins TRBV14 and TRBJ2-7; D call uncertain. Germline V lookup: CDR1 SGHDN, CDR2 FVKESK. V lost 0 bases to trimming and J lost 2 bases, with 14 bases between them. The CDR3 is made up of 16 amino acids. CDR3 nucleotide sequence: TGTGCCAGCAGCCAAGATTGGTGGCAGGAACCCTACGAGCAGTACTTC. Translated, it gives CASSQDWWQEPYEQYF.

The chain recombines TRBV7-9 with TRBJ2-3; D is possibly TRBD2 (6 bases). Germline V gene data show CDR1 as SEHNR and CDR2 as FQNEAQ (reference sequence). V lost 5 bases, J lost 3 bases, and 15 bases lay in between. This CDR3 comprises 15 residues. The CDR3 protein is CASSPSGGLTDTQYF. The CDR3 DNA is TGTGCCAGCAGCCCCTCAGGAGGGCTAACAGATACGCAGTATTTT.

The chain joins TRBV28 to TRBJ2-7; perhaps TRBD2 as D (5 bases). The length of the CDR3 is 14 residues. V was shortened by 5 bases and J by 3 bases, with 14 bases between the two germline ends. The V gene's germline CDR1 is MDHEN and CDR2 SYDVKM. CDR3 region: CASSAPIGVYEQYF. In DNA form, the CDR3 reads TGTGCCAGCAGTGCCCCGATCGGGGTCTACGAGCAGTACTTC.

The chain uses TRBV28 and TRBJ2-3; 12 bases are shared with TRBD2. The CDR3 sequence is 17 residues long. With 5 bases clipped from V and 2 bases from J, the junction kept 8 bases outside the gene matches. Per germline, CDR1 MDHEN and CDR2 SYDVKM. As DNA, the CDR3 is TGTGCCAGCAGTCTCTCCCTAGCGGGAGGGGACACAGATACGCAGTATTTT. It specifies CASSLSLAGGDTDTQYF.

The V and J genes are TRBV27 and TRBJ2-7; a possible D gene is TRBD2 (6 bases). This CDR3 has 14 amino acids. Looked up from germline, CDR1 is MNHEY and CDR2 is SMNVEV (reference sequence). Trimming shortened V by 5 bases and J by 5 bases, and 16 bases separated the two germline ends. CDR3 DNA sequence: TGTGCCAGCAGTCTACATCCTAGCGTTGACGAGCAGTACTTC. This translates into CASSLHPSVDEQYF.

This chain uses TRBV2 with TRBJ2-2; 11 bases align to TRBD1. Trimming at V came to 3 bases and at J to 1 base, leaving 4 bases not matched to a gene. This CDR3 is 17 amino acids long. The germline V gene has CDR1 SNHLY and CDR2 FYNNEI. The CDR3: CASSESGTGGNTGELFF. The CDR3, as DNA: TGTGCCAGCAGTGAGTCCGGGACAGGGGGGAACACCGGGGAGCTGTTTTTT.

In this sample, this clone turned up once. Other DNA sequences in the same sample also yield this CDR3. The V and J genes are TRBV7-9 and TRBJ1-3; the D gene is possibly TRBD1 (6 bases). Germline V gives CDR1 SEHNR, CDR2 FQNEAQ (reference sequence). CDR3 size: 16 residues. V was pared by 1 base and J by 0 bases, with 10 bases between. In DNA form, the CDR3 reads TGTGCCAGCAGCTTAGTTACAGGGAGCTCTGGAAACACCATATATTTT. Its protein is CASSLVTGSSGNTIYF.

The CDR3 reads CTSSQVCALAGGYEQYF. The CDR3 DNA sequence: TGCACCAGCAGCCAAGTCTGTGCCCTAGCGGGAGGGTACGAGCAGTACTTC. V gene TRBV1 combines with J gene TRBJ2-7; the table's D call, TRBD2, has no DNA check behind it. TRBV1 counts as a pseudogene. CDR3 length: 17 residues.

The sample holds one count of this clone. V usage is TRBV7-9 and J usage is TRBJ1-4, with a tentative D call TRBD1 (6 bases). Between the trimmed V and J ends, which lost 1 base and 1 base, there was a span of 7 bases. CDR1 is SEHNR, CDR2 FQNEAQ, per germline (reference sequence). The length of the CDR3 is 15 residues. The CDR3 sequence: CASSLVQGTNEKLFF. CDR3 bases: TGTGCCAGCAGCTTAGTACAGGGAACTAATGAAAAACTGTTTTTT. Supplemented by reference TRBV7-9 and TRBJ1-4, the full variable domain reads DTGVSQNPRHKITKRGQNVTFRCDPISEHNRLYWYRQTLGQGPEFLTYFQNEAQLEKSRLLSDRFSAERPKGSFSTLEIQRTEQGDSAMYLCASSLVQGTNEKLFFGSGTQLSVL.

This clone has a handful of counts. The chain joins TRBV7-2 to TRBJ1-1; a possible D gene is TRBD1 (5 bases). CDR3 size: 16 residues. The germline CDR1 and CDR2 sequences are SGHTA and FQGNSA. The germline V and J ends were trimmed by 1 base and 2 bases, with 14 bases remaining between them. CDR3 sequence reads: CASSLDWDVTNTEAFF. The CDR3 coding sequence is TGTGCCAGCAGCTTAGATTGGGACGTAACCAACACTGAAGCTTTCTTT.

This chain joins TRBV6-1 and TRBJ1-2; D ambiguous. V was pared by 1 base and J by 0 bases, with 6 bases between. Germline loops: CDR1 MNHNS, CDR2 SASEGT. This CDR3 contains 14 residues. The CDR3 DNA sequence: TGTGCCAGCAGTGAAGTGGGTTCTAACTATGGCTACACCTTC. It codes for CASSEVGSNYGYTF.

The chain carries TRBV7-8 and TRBJ2-1, with 10 bases fitting TRBD1. Germline V lookup: CDR1 SGHVS, CDR2 FQNEAQ. The CDR3 contains 14 residues. The V gene end was trimmed by 1 base and the J gene end by 7 bases; junction bases not matched to a gene: 1. The CDR3 region has the DNA TGTGCCAGCAGCTTAGTGGGACAGGGGAATGAGCAGTTCTTC. It specifies CASSLVGQGNEQFF.

This clone was seen only once. This sequence joins TRBV4-1 and TRBJ2-3, with 8 bases aligning to TRBD2. The V gene's germline CDR1 is MGHRA and CDR2 YSYEKL. V shed 7 bases and J 4 bases; nucleotides not matched to a gene: 13. The CDR3 has 16 amino acids. The CDR3 sequence: CASTKAGDIVADTQYF. CDR3 in DNA: TGCGCCAGCACCAAAGCGGGAGATATTGTGGCAGATACGCAGTATTTT.

The chain combines TRBV7-6 with TRBJ2-2; 9 bases fit TRBD2. Per germline, CDR1 SGHVS and CDR2 FNYEAQ. The CDR3 is 16 amino acids. Trimming removed 5 bases from V and 0 bases from J; junction bases left unmatched: 4. CDR3 loop: CASSGLAGANTGELFF. CDR3 nucleotide sequence: TGTGCCAGCAGCGGGTTAGCGGGAGCGAACACCGGGGAGCTGTTTTTT.

Regarding this clone: Other nucleotide sequences from this sample produce the same CDR3. V and J are TRBV7-3 and TRBJ2-1; 7 bases are a match to TRBD1. The CDR3 loop spans 12 amino acids. In germline, CDR1 is SGHTA, CDR2 FQGTGA. V lost 5 bases, J lost 9 bases, and 4 bases stayed unmatched. The CDR3 nucleotides read TGTGCCAGCAGCCTAGGGGGCACTGAGCAGTTCTTC. It specifies CASSLGGTEQFF.

This clone was recorded once. The chain is built from TRBV4-1 and TRBJ2-7; D not resolved. Looked up from germline, CDR1 is MGHRA and CDR2 is YSYEKL. V was clipped by 1 base and J by 3 bases, with 10 bases between them. The CDR3 consists of 14 residues. The CDR3 loop reads CASSQGSNGYEQYF. CDR3 nucleotide sequence: TGCGCCAGCAGCCAAGGTAGTAATGGCTACGAGCAGTACTTC.

The V call is TRBV7-9, the J call TRBJ2-3; 7 nucleotides align to TRBD1. The CDR3 loop spans 14 amino acids. Germline V gives CDR1 SEHNR, CDR2 FQNEAQ (reference sequence). V lost 5 bases to trimming and J lost 2 bases; unmatched junction nucleotides: 4. The CDR3 sequence is CASSADRYTDTQYF. In nucleotides, the CDR3 is TGTGCCAGCAGCGCGGACAGGTACACAGATACGCAGTATTTT.

The V and J genes are TRBV4-1 and TRBJ2-7; D gene ambiguous. Per the germline V gene, CDR1 is MGHRA and CDR2 is YSYEKL. The V and J ends lost 0 bases and 2 bases respectively, with 11 bases between them. This CDR3 region has 15 residues. Written as DNA, the CDR3 is TGCGCCAGCAGCCAAGACTCAAATCGGGCCTACGAGCAGTACTTC. This encodes CASSQDSNRAYEQYF.

V gene TRBV5-6 combines with J gene TRBJ2-5; TRBD2 is a possible D gene (6 bases). The CDR3 consists of 14 residues. CDR1 and CDR2 from the germline V gene are SGHDT and YYEEEE. Between the trimmed V and J ends, which lost 0 bases and 5 bases, there was a span of 11 bases. The CDR3, as DNA: TGTGCCAGCAGCTTGGCGGGAGTCATGGAGACCCAGTACTTC. Protein: CASSLAGVMETQYF.

The chain joins TRBV5-1 to TRBJ1-1; D possibly corresponds to TRBD1 (5 bases). The CDR3 is 14 residues long. Germline loops: CDR1 SGHRS, CDR2 YFSETQ. V shed 7 bases and J shed 0 bases, with 13 bases lying between them. This CDR3 reads CASGARGMNTEAFF. The DNA of the CDR3 is TGCGCCAGCGGCGCGAGGGGAATGAACACTGAAGCTTTCTTT.